This TCR beta chain was retrieved from a study of cytomegalovirus exposure and HLA in healthy donors. General observations from the study: Using the classifier, cytomegalovirus status was reportedly diagnosed with high specificity and sensitivity. CMV serostatus alone was available as immune exposure information. The study designated 160 or so TCR beta chains cytomegalovirus-associated.

Vbeta (60) and Jbeta (13) primers were used in the PCR. As handled by the study authors: Later analysis identified some 88 million unique TCR beta chains, 10 million to 12 million shared. Method: immunoSEQ multiplex PCR; TCRdb's copy keeps in-frame clones and lacks some. The V and J calls and the clone size are those of that table, but D and trimming were determined from the DNA. The sample contains about 89,000 clones, less than 85% of which appear only once. To note about this clone: What it recognizes is unknown.

V was trimmed by 5 bases and J by 9 bases, leaving 10 bases between them. The CDR3 covers 12 residues. Germline lookup yields CDR1 SEHNR and CDR2 FQNEAQ (reference sequence). This clonotype was sampled from a male donor in good health and CMV-seronegative. The sample comprised PBMCs. The chain uses TRBV7-9 and TRBJ1-4; D might be TRBD1 (6 bases). This CDR3 reads CASSADRKKLFF. For the CDR3, the DNA is TGTGCCAGCAGCGCAGACAGGAAAAAACTGTTTTTT.